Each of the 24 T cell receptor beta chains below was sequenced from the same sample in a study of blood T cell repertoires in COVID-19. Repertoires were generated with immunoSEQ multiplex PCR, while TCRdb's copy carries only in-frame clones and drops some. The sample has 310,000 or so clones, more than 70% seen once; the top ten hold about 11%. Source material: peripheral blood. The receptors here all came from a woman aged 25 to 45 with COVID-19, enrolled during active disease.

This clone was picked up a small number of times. CDR3 amino acids: CASSAHGQGTSGANVLTF. The DNA of the CDR3 is TGTGCCAGCAGCGCCCACGGACAGGGGACTTCGGGGGCCAACGTCCTGACTTTC. The rearrangement uses TRBV4-2 and TRBJ2-6; 9 nucleotides agree with TRBD1. The CDR3 is 18 amino acids. V shed 5 bases and J 4 bases; nucleotides not matched to a gene: 12. Germline CDR1 and CDR2: LGHNA and YNFKEQ.

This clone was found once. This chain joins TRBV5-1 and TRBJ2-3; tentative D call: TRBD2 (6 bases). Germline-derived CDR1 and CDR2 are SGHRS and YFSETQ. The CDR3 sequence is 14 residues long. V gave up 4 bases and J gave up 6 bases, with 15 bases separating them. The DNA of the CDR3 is TGCGCCAGCAGCCCTGACGCGGGGTCCGATACGCAGTATTTT. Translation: CASSPDAGSDTQYF.

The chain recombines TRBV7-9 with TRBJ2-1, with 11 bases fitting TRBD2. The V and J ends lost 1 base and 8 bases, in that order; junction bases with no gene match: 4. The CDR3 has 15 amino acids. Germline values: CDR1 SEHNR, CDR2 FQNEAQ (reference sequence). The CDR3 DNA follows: TGTGCCAGCAGCTTAGTAGCGGGAGGGATCTATGAGCAGTTCTTC. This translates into CASSLVAGGIYEQFF.

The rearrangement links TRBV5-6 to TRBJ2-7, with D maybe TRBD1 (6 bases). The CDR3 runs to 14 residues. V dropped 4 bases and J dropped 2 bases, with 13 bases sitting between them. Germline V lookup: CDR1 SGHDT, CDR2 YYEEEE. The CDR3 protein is CASSARDKPYEQYF. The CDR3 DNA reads TGTGCCAGCAGCGCCCGGGACAAACCCTACGAGCAGTACTTC.

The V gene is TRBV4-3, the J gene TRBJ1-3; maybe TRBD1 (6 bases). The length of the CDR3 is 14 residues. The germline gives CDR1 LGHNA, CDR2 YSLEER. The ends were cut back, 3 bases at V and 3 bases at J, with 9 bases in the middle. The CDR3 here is CASSHSTGGNTIYF. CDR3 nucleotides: TGCGCCAGCAGCCACTCGACAGGTGGAAACACCATATATTTT.

CDR3 region: CASRGVDGSNQPQHF. DNA for the CDR3: TGTGCCAGCAGGGGCGTGGATGGTAGCAATCAGCCCCAGCATTTT. V gene TRBV2 combines with J gene TRBJ1-5; D remains ambiguous. CDR1 is SNHLY and CDR2 is FYNNEI in the germline V gene. This CDR3 has 15 residues. V was trimmed by 6 bases and J by 0 bases, leaving 12 bases between them.

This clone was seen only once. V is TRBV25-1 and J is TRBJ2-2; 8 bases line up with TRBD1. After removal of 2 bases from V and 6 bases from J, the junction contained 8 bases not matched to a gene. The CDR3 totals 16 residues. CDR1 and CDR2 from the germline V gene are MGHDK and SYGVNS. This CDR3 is CASSEGQGAIAGELFF. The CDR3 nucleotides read TGTGCCAGCAGTGAAGGGCAGGGGGCGATTGCCGGGGAGCTGTTTTTT.

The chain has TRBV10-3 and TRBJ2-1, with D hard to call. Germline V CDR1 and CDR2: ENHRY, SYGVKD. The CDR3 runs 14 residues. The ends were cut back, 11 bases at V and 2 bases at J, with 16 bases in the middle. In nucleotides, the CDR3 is TGTGCCCAACAGAATGGCAGTCCCTACAATGAGCAGTTCTTC. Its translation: CAQQNGSPYNEQFF.

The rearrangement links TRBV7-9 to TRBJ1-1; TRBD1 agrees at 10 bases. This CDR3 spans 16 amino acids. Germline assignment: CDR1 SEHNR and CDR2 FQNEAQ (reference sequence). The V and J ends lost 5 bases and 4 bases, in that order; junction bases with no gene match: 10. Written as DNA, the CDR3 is TGTGCCAGCAGCCCGACGGGACAGGGGTGGGGCACTGAAGCTTTCTTT. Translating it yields CASSPTGQGWGTEAFF.

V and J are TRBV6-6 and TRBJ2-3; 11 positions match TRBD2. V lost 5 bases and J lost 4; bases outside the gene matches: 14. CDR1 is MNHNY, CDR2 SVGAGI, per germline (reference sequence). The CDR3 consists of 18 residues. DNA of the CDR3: TGTGCCAGCAGTCCCCGCGGTTCACTAGCGGGAGAGTCAGATACGCAGTATTTT. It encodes CASSPRGSLAGESDTQYF.

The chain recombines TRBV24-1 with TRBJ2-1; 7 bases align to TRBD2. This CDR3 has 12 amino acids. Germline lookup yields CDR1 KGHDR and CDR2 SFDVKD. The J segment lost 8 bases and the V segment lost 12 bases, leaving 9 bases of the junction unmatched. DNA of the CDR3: TGTGCCGTCGGCGGGAGCTCTGATGAGCAGTTCTTC. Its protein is CAVGGSSDEQFF.

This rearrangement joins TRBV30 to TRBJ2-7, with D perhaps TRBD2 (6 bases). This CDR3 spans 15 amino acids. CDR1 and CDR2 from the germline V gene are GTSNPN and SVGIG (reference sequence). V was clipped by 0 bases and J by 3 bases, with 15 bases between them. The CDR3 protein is CAWSVHGMRGYEQYF. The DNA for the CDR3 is TGTGCCTGGAGTGTACACGGAATGCGGGGCTACGAGCAGTACTTC.

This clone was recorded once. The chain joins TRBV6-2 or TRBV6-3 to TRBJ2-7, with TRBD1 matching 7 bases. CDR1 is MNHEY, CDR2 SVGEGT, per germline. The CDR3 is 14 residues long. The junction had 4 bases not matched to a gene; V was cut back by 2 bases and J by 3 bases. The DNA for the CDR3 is TGTGCCAGCAGTTACCCACGGACAGGCTACGAGCAGTACTTC. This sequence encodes CASSYPRTGYEQYF.

The CDR3, as DNA: TGTGCCAGCAGTTTCCAGGGTATAGCCAAAAACATTCAGTACTTC. Protein sequence: CASSFQGIAKNIQYF. The chain recombines TRBV28 with TRBJ2-4; D is perhaps TRBD1 (5 bases). Germline CDR1 reads MDHEN; CDR2 reads SYDVKM. Trimming pared 3 bases from V and 0 bases from J, leaving 9 bases between. This CDR3 spans 15 amino acids.

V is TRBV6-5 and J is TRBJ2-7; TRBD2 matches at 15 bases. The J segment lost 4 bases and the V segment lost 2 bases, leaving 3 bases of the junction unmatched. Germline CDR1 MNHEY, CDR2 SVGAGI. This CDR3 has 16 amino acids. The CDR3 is CASSYGLAGGIYEQYF. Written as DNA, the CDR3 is TGTGCCAGCAGTTACGGACTAGCGGGGGGGATTTACGAGCAGTACTTC.

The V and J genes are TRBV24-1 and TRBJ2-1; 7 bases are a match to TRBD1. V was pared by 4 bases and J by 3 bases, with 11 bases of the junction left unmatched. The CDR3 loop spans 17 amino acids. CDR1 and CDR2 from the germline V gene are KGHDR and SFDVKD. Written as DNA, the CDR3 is TGTGCCACCAGTGACCCTCGACAGGGTGGCATCTACAATGAGCAGTTCTTC. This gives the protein CATSDPRQGGIYNEQFF.

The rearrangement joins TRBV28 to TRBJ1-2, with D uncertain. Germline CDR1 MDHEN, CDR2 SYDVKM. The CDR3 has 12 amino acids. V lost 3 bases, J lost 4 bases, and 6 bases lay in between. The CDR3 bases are TGTGCCAGCAGTTTTTACGGCTATGGCTACACCTTC. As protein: CASSFYGYGYTF.

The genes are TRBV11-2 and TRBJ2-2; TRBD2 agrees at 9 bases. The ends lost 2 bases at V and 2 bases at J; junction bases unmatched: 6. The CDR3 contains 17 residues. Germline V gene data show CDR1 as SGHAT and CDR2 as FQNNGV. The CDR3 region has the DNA TGTGCCAGCAGCTTAATTCGTCTAGCGGGAAACACCGGGGAGCTGTTTTTT. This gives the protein CASSLIRLAGNTGELFF.

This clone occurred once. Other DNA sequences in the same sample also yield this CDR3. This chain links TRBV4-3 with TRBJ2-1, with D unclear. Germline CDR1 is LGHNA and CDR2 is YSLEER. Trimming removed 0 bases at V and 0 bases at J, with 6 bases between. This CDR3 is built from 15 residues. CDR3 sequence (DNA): TGCGCCAGCAGCCAAGACTCCAGCTCCTACAATGAGCAGTTCTTC. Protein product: CASSQDSSSYNEQFF.

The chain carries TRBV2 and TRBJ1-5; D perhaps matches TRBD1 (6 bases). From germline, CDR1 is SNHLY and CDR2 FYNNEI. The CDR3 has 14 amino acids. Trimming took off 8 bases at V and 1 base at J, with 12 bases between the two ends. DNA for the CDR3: TGTGCCAGCGGTGGCAGGGGAAGCAATCAGCCCCAGCATTTT. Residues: CASGGRGSNQPQHF.

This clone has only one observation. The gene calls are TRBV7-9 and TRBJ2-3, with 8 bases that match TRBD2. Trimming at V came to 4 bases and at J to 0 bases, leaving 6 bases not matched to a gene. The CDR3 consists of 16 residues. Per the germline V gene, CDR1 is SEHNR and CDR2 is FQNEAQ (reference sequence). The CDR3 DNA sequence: TGTGCCAGCAGCTCAATAGCGGGACCTAGCACAGATACGCAGTATTTT. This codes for CASSSIAGPSTDTQYF.

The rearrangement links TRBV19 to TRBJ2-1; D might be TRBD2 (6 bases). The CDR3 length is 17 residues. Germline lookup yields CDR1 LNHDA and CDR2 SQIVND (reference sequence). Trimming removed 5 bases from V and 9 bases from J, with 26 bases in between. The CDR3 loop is CASSGADGHGTPFEQFF. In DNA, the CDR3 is TGTGCCAGTAGTGGGGCTGACGGGCATGGGACTCCCTTTGAGCAGTTCTTC.

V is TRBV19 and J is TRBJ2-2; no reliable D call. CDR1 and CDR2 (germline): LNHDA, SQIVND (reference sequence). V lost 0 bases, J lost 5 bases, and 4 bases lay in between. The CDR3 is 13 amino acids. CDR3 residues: CASSIDLTGELFF. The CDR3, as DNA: TGTGCCAGTAGTATAGACTTAACCGGGGAGCTGTTTTTT.

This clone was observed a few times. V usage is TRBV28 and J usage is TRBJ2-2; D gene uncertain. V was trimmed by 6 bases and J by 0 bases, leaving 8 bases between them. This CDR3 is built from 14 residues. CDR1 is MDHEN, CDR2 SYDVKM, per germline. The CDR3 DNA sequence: TGTGCCAGCAGCCTCACAACGAACACCGGGGAGCTGTTTTTT. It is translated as CASSLTTNTGELFF.